The clone carrying this T cell receptor beta chain was detected ten times or more. The antigen is undetermined. The sample belongs to a study of T cells in Graves' hyperthyroidism and ophthalmopathy. Whole-study findings and limits: For ophthalmopathy, model prediction preceded onset by a median 6.5 months. Ophthalmopathy was separated from stable hyperthyroidism by a 13 V-J model.

PBMCs were sourced from over 8.5 ml fresh peripheral blood. Using RNA transcripts as the source, TCR beta CDR3 regions were amplified. The HTBI primer set drove a first-round RT-PCR of the TCR CDR3. TCRdb processed the multiplex PCR reads anew with MiXCR; each CDR3 protein has one entry. The table lists some 360,000 distinct CDR3 sequences, roughly 13% of them singletons, with approximately 11% in the top ten. The sequenced material came from blood. The sequence was obtained from a woman aged 55-69 years with Graves' hyperthyroidism.

The CDR3 region is CASSSPGDNSPLHF. DNA for the CDR3: TGTGCCAGCAGTTCCCCAGGGGACAATTCACCCCTCCACTTT. The rearrangement uses TRBV6-5 and TRBJ1-6, with a weak D call TRBD1 (6 bases). The CDR3 consists of 14 residues. In germline, CDR1 is MNHEY, CDR2 SVGAGI. Between the trimmed V and J ends, which lost 4 bases and 7 bases, there was a span of 11 bases.